This T cell receptor beta chain was documented in a study of CD8 T cells in Susac syndrome. General study findings and limits: As acknowledged by the study, its TCR sequencing and HLA analysis included a relatively small number of individuals.

Concerning this clonotype itself: Its target is not known.

Germline lookup yields CDR1 LNHDA and CDR2 SQIVND (reference sequence). The germline V and J ends were trimmed by 11 bases and 9 bases, with 17 bases remaining between them. CDR3 length: 12 amino acids. With random hexamers, 0.5 to 1 ug RNA was reverse transcribed. Amplification of TCR beta CDR3 across 54 Vbeta and 13 Jbeta was performed with immunoSEQ multiplex PCR. TCRdb re-called the immunoSEQ multiplex PCR reads with MiXCR, one entry per CDR3 protein. The data show under 200,000 distinct CDR3 sequences, 85% to 95% seen once. Healthy donors formed controls matched for age and sex. TEMRA cells were FACS-enriched and CD8+ and CD4+ T cells negatively isolated.

The specimen was CD4+ T cells from PBMCs. The sequence was obtained from a human donor in good health. V is TRBV19 and J is TRBJ1-5; D might be TRBD1 (5 bases). CDR3 loop: CAVLGGNGPQHF. The CDR3 nucleotides read TGTGCCGTACTCGGGGGGAACGGGCCCCAGCATTTT.